The rows below give T cell receptor beta chains drawn from one sample of a study of T cells in Graves' hyperthyroidism and ophthalmopathy. TCRdb passed the multiplex PCR reads through MiXCR, listing each CDR3 protein once. The sample carries a few hundred thousand distinct CDR3 sequences, approximately 23% recorded once. Specimen: blood. These receptors all come from a man aged 25-40 years with Graves' ophthalmopathy. The CDR3 runs from the conserved cysteine through the conserved F or W. The order of the fields is clone size, J gene, D gene, V gene, CDR3 protein, CDR3 DNA. D genes are given only for firm matches. The size field is filled for only some rows; it gives once, few, many or a size class.

NA,TRBJ2-1,NA,TRBV5-1,CASRAGTHGGNEQFF,TGCGCCAGCAGGGCCGGGACCCACGGGGGCAATGAGCAGTTCTTC
NA,TRBJ2-7,NA,TRBV10-3,CAISAGSLRLYEQYF,TGTGCCATCAGTGCTGGTAGCCTCAGGCTTTACGAGCAGTACTTC
many,TRBJ2-1,NA,TRBV7-2,CASSFYDNEQFF,TGTGCCAGCAGCTTCTACGACAATGAGCAGTTCTTC
NA,TRBJ2-2,TRBD2,TRBV6-1,CASRLTSGTNTGELFF,TGTGCCAGCAGGCTGACTAGCGGGACTAACACCGGGGAGCTGTTTTTT
NA,TRBJ2-7,TRBD2,TRBV10-3,CAISLLAGDSYEQYF,TGTGCCATCAGCCTACTAGCGGGGGACTCCTACGAGCAGTACTTC
few,TRBJ2-1,TRBD2,TRBV7-9,CASSFVLAGGDEQFF,TGTGCCAGCAGCTTTGTACTAGCGGGAGGGGATGAGCAGTTCTTC
few,TRBJ1-1,TRBD1,TRBV5-1,CASSGRQGLNTEAFF,TGCGCCAGCAGCGGACGACAGGGGTTGAACACTGAAGCTTTCTTT
many,TRBJ1-5,NA,TRBV27,CASGTRALGNQPQHF,TGTGCCAGCGGAACTAGGGCCCTGGGCAATCAGCCCCAGCATTTT
NA,TRBJ2-7,TRBD2,TRBV12-3/TRBV12-4,CASSPGGAGLADPYEQYF,TGTGCCAGCAGTCCGGGGGGAGCCGGACTAGCGGACCCCTACGAGCAGTACTTC
NA,TRBJ1-1,TRBD1,TRBV20-1,CSARGGAVRVVNTEAFF,TGCAGTGCCAGGGGGGGGGCCGTCAGAGTGGTGAACACTGAAGCTTTCTTT
once,TRBJ2-1,NA,TRBV7-2,CASSTTSSGEQFF,TGTGCCAGCAGCACTACTAGTTCAGGTGAGCAGTTCTTC
few,TRBJ2-2,NA,TRBV5-1,CASSLGDSTGELFF,TGCGCCAGCAGCTTGGGGGATAGCACCGGGGAGCTGTTTTTT
NA,TRBJ1-2,TRBD1,TRBV6-1,CASKDRVDYGYTF,TGTGCCAGCAAGGACAGGGTGGACTATGGCTACACCTTC
many,TRBJ2-1,TRBD2,TRBV2,CASSLLADDYNEQFF,TGTGCCAGCAGCCTACTAGCGGACGACTACAATGAGCAGTTCTTC
NA,TRBJ1-1,NA,TRBV28,CATAQLGDTEAFF,TGTGCCACCGCCCAGTTAGGGGACACTGAAGCTTTCTTT
many,TRBJ2-6,NA,TRBV2,CASSEFGANVLTF,TGTGCCAGCAGTGAGTTTGGGGCCAACGTCCTGACTTTC
NA,TRBJ2-6,NA,TRBV5-1,CASSPPTGSGANVLTF,TGTGCCAGCAGTCCTCCGACAGGCTCTGGGGCCAACGTCCTGACTTTC
NA,TRBJ1-4,NA,TRBV28,CASSLRKLFF,TGTGCCAGCAGTTTAAGGAAACTGTTTTTT
NA,TRBJ1-2,TRBD1,TRBV7-9,CASSRGTGDNGYTF,TGTGCCAGCAGCCGGGGGACAGGGGATAATGGCTACACCTTC
few,TRBJ1-3,NA,TRBV28,CASNTLREGGNTIYF,TGTGCCAGCAACACCCTCAGGGAAGGGGGAAACACCATATATTTT
many,TRBJ2-7,TRBD2,TRBV3-1,CASSHPVTSGYEQYF,TGTGCCAGCAGCCACCCTGTGACTAGCGGCTACGAGCAGTACTTC
few,TRBJ2-7,TRBD1,TRBV5-1,CASSVGTGPYEQYF,TGCGCCAGCAGCGTGGGGACAGGGCCCTACGAGCAGTACTTC
few,TRBJ2-6,NA,TRBV24-1,CATSEGDNVLTF,TGTGCCACCAGTGAAGGGGACAACGTCCTGACTTTC
few,TRBJ2-7,TRBD1,TRBV28,CASSSAGTGLYEQYF,TGTGCCAGCAGTTCCGCCGGGACAGGGCTATACGAGCAGTACTTC
NA,TRBJ2-6,NA,TRBV5-1,CASSLAAISGANVLTF,TGCGCCAGCAGCTTGGCGGCAATTTCTGGGGCCAACGTCCTGACTTTC
NA,TRBJ2-7,TRBD2,TRBV20-1,CSTGLAPYEQYF,TGCAGTACGGGACTAGCCCCCTACGAGCAGTACTTC
NA,TRBJ1-2,NA,TRBV14,CASSRPTAGVLSGYTF,TGTGCCAGCAGCCGCCCGACGGCTGGCGTGCTATCCGGCTACACCTTC
many,TRBJ2-7,NA,TRBV27,CASSGQSSYEQYF,TGTGCCAGCAGCGGACAGAGCTCCTACGAGCAGTACTTC
many,TRBJ1-5,TRBD1,TRBV5-1,CASSDGTGGQPQHF,TGCGCCAGCAGCGATGGGACAGGTGGCCAGCCCCAGCATTTT
few,TRBJ2-3,NA,TRBV20-1,CSVPFRDTQYF,TGCAGTGTCCCCTTTCGAGATACGCAGTATTTT
many,TRBJ2-1,TRBD1,TRBV5-1,CASSLVLQGADEQFF,TGCGCCAGCAGCTTGGTGCTTCAGGGGGCCGATGAGCAGTTCTTC
NA,TRBJ1-2,NA,TRBV19,CASSTQYYRAELYGYTF,TGTGCCAGTAGTACCCAATACTACAGGGCCGAACTTTATGGCTACACCTTC
many,TRBJ2-3,TRBD2,TRBV11-2,CASSLSSGRATDTQYF,TGTGCCAGCAGCTTATCTAGCGGGAGGGCCACAGATACGCAGTATTTT
many,TRBJ1-1,NA,TRBV3-1,CASSQGWTLNTEAFF,TGTGCCAGCAGCCAAGGGTGGACACTAAACACTGAAGCTTTCTTT
NA,TRBJ2-5,TRBD1,TRBV12-3/TRBV12-4,CASSPTGGWETQYF,TGTGCCAGCAGTCCTACAGGGGGCTGGGAGACCCAGTACTTC
NA,TRBJ2-7,NA,TRBV30,CAWRGSSYEQYF,TGTGCCTGGAGGGGGAGCTCCTACGAGCAGTACTTC
many,TRBJ2-1,NA,TRBV11-3,CASSLRPYNEQFF,TGTGCCAGCAGCTTAAGGCCATACAATGAGCAGTTCTTC
NA,TRBJ1-1,NA,TRBV12-3/TRBV12-4,CASKVGRFMNTEAFF,TGTGCCAGCAAAGTTGGGAGGTTCATGAACACTGAAGCTTTCTTT
many,TRBJ1-1,TRBD1,TRBV3-1,CASSPGQGLNTEAFF,TGCGCCAGCAGCCCGGGACAGGGATTGAACACTGAAGCTTTCTTT
many,TRBJ1-1,NA,TRBV10-1,CASSESRATEAFF,TGCGCCAGCAGTGAGTCGAGGGCAACTGAAGCTTTCTTT
NA,TRBJ1-1,TRBD1,TRBV7-9,CASNTGDTEAFF,TGTGCCAGTAATACAGGGGACACTGAAGCTTTCTTT
few,TRBJ2-3,NA,TRBV6-2/TRBV6-3,CASSSRQPRADTQYF,TGTGCCAGCAGTTCACGACAGCCCAGAGCAGATACGCAGTATTTT
NA,TRBJ1-1,NA,TRBV20-1,CSARAGTREAFF,TGCAGTGCTAGAGCTGGGACAAGGGAAGCTTTCTTT
many,TRBJ1-1,NA,TRBV10-3,CAISGFYRDADTEAFF,TGTGCCATCAGTGGATTCTACAGGGACGCGGACACTGAAGCTTTCTTT
few,TRBJ2-7,TRBD2,TRBV28,CASSLGGVHSYEQYF,TGTGCCAGCAGTTTGGGGGGGGTACACTCCTACGAGCAGTACTTC
NA,TRBJ2-7,TRBD1,TRBV20-1,CSARIPGQSLGEQYF,TGCAGTGCTAGGATCCCGGGACAGAGCCTTGGCGAGCAGTACTTC
many,TRBJ2-7,TRBD1,TRBV28,CASSTRTGLYEQYF,TGTGCCAGCAGTACCCGGACAGGCTTATACGAGCAGTACTTC
many,TRBJ2-1,NA,TRBV28,CASSLSVPVSYNEQFF,TGTGCCAGCAGTCTTAGTGTCCCCGTCTCCTACAATGAGCAGTTCTTC
NA,TRBJ1-5,NA,TRBV4-1,CASSQVPEYSNQPQHF,TGCGCCAGCAGCCAAGTTCCTGAATATAGCAATCAGCCCCAGCATTTT
NA,TRBJ1-5,NA,TRBV6-1,CASRPGQLGQPQHF,TGTGCCAGCAGACCTGGACAGTTGGGCCAGCCCCAGCATTTT
NA,TRBJ2-5,NA,TRBV20-1,CGATGTGHRETQYF,TGCGGTGCTACCGGGACGGGACATCGGGAGACCCAGTACTTC
many,TRBJ1-1,NA,TRBV30,CAWSARASEAFF,TGTGCCTGGAGTGCAAGGGCATCCGAAGCTTTCTTT
many,TRBJ2-1,TRBD2,TRBV2,CASSEARLAGGHNEQFF,TGTGCCAGCAGTGAAGCGCGACTAGCGGGAGGACACAATGAGCAGTTCTTC